This note documents a single T cell receptor (beta chain) sequence. These data come from a study of shared clonotypes between healthy human individuals. CD45RO-negative CD8 cells positively selected for CCR7 made up the naive population, which excluded terminally differentiated effector memory CD45RA+ cells. V was clipped by 3 bases and J by 5 bases, with 14 bases between them. Per the germline V gene, CDR1 is LNHDA and CDR2 is SQIVND (reference sequence). The CDR3 spans 14 residues. Profiling relied on immunoSEQ multiplex PCR, and the TCRdb table lists in-frame clones only, not all of them. The sample contains some 2,000,000 clones, just under 95% of which appear only once.

The TCR sequence derives from a man aged 18 to 29 in good health. The rearrangement joins TRBV19 to TRBJ2-7, with a tentative D call TRBD1 (5 bases). The material sequenced was naive CD8+ T cells sorted from blood. CDR3 sequence reads: CASSILQGWDEQYF. The CDR3 nucleotides are TGTGCCAGTAGTATCCTCCAGGGATGGGACGAGCAGTACTTC.